A selection of T cell receptor beta chains follows, all from one sample in a study of shared clonotypes between healthy human individuals. The method was immunoSEQ multiplex PCR; TCRdb's version includes in-frame clones alone and lacks a portion of them. In the table there are 2 million or so clones, 95% of which are singletons. The specimen was naive CD4+ T cells sorted from blood. The receptors shown here come from a man aged 18 to 29 in good health. CDR3s include the opening cysteine and the closing phenylalanine or tryptophan.

TRBV10-1	TRBJ2-5	CASSANSKGGGQYF
TRBV9	TRBJ2-1	CASSVEGQGINEQFF
TRBV5-1	TRBJ2-1	CASTQTSSSYNEQFF
TRBV6-5	TRBJ2-2	CASSYANAPTGELFF
TRBV10-3	TRBJ2-7	CAIKNGYEQYF
TRBV5-8	TRBJ1-5	CASSPGGPQHF
TRBV28	TRBJ1-5	CASSSGTYFQPQHF
TRBV5-4	TRBJ2-3	CASSTWDYTDTQYF
TRBV18	TRBJ2-4	CASSRGGKNIQYF
TRBV11-2	TRBJ2-7	CASSLTAEQYF
TRBV5-6	TRBJ1-1	CASSSWGQSNTEAFF
TRBV5-1	TRBJ2-5	CASSLTGQYQETQYF
TRBV6-6	TRBJ1-1	CASSYQSEGGEAFF
TRBV19	TRBJ1-2	CASLRQGAPGYTF
TRBV6-1	TRBJ1-1	CASSGRGGGDLKAFF
TRBV30	TRBJ2-1	CAWSVLFGNHNEQFF
TRBV5-1	TRBJ2-3	CASSLEGQTTPGTPANTQYF
TRBV4-1	TRBJ1-2	CASSQGDINYGYTF
TRBV5-1	TRBJ2-3	CASRATGGRTDTQYF
TRBV5-1	TRBJ2-1	CASSAQLAGEQFF
TRBV6-6	TRBJ1-1	CASLQVLAAEAFF
TRBV28	TRBJ2-4	CASSIDLAKNIQYF
TRBV14	TRBJ2-4	CASSPTTSLAKNIQYF
TRBV5-1	TRBJ1-1	CASSLVGRVNTEAFF
TRBV19	TRBJ1-4	CASSPDRADEKLFF
TRBV30	TRBJ1-1	CAWSRTAMNTEAFF
TRBV18	TRBJ2-6	CASSPLPGANVLTF
TRBV7-9	TRBJ2-7	CASSLTGYEQYF